A single sample gave rise to the 18 T cell receptor beta chains below, sequenced in a study of T cells in Graves' hyperthyroidism and ophthalmopathy. Using RNA transcripts as the source, TCR beta CDR3 regions were amplified. In the first-round RT-PCR of the TCR CDR3, the HTBI primer set was used. A single record per CDR3 protein comes from TCRdb applying MiXCR to the multiplex PCR reads. The table includes a few hundred thousand distinct CDR3 sequences, roughly 13% detected once. Sequenced material: blood. These receptors all come from a woman between 18 and 30 years old with Graves' hyperthyroidism.

This clonotype was counted many times. This chain joins TRBV24-1 and TRBJ1-1; no clear D. The CDR3 runs to 12 residues. CDR1 and CDR2 from the germline V gene are KGHDR and SFDVKD. Trimming removed 7 bases from V and 2 bases from J, with 7 bases in between. CDR3 residues: CATSGFNTEAFF. The CDR3 DNA reads as TGTGCCACCAGCGGGTTTAACACTGAAGCTTTCTTT.

This clonotype showed up many times. V usage is TRBV11-2 and J usage is TRBJ2-3; 9 bases are shared with TRBD2. V trimming: 0 bases; J trimming: 0 bases; junction bases outside the gene matches: 7. The CDR3 spans 18 residues. CDR1 and CDR2 (germline): SGHAT, FQNNGV. The CDR3 is CASSLEGPTSGSTDTQYF. The CDR3 region has the DNA TGTGCCAGCAGCTTAGAGGGTCCAACTAGCGGGAGCACAGATACGCAGTATTTT.

The CDR3 reads CASSAQQGMNTEAFF. The CDR3 region has the DNA TGTGCCAGCAGCGCCCAACAGGGGATGAACACTGAAGCTTTCTTT. This rearrangement joins TRBV9 to TRBJ1-1; 7 nucleotides agree with TRBD1. The V gene end was trimmed by 3 bases and the J gene end by 0 bases; junction bases not matched to a gene: 5. The CDR3 is 15 residues long. Per the germline V gene, CDR1 is SGDLS and CDR2 is YYNGEE.

At least ten counts were recorded for this clonotype. The rearrangement links TRBV28 to TRBJ2-7; weak D call: TRBD2 (7 bases). CDR1 is MDHEN, CDR2 SYDVKM, per germline. The CDR3 sequence is 16 residues long. Trimming removed 4 bases at V and 5 bases at J, with 21 bases between. The DNA of the CDR3 is TGTGCCAGCAGTTCCCCCGGACTAGGGTACAGGGACGAGCAGTACTTC. Translating it yields CASSSPGLGYRDEQYF. The entire variable domain, with the rest obtained from reference TRBV28 and TRBJ2-7, is as follows: DVKVTQSSRYLVKRTGEKVFLECVQDMDHENMFWYRQDPGLGLRLIYFSYDVKMKEKGDIPEGYSVSREKKERFSLILESASTNQTSMYLCASSSPGLGYRDEQYFGPGTRLTVT.

In its sample, this clonotype was seen many times. This rearrangement joins TRBV6-5 to TRBJ1-2, with TRBD1 matching 9 bases. CDR3 size: 15 residues. The V segment lost 0 bases and the J segment 7 bases; nucleotides outside the gene matches: 6. Per germline, CDR1 MNHEY and CDR2 SVGAGI. CDR3 in DNA: TGTGCCAGCAGTTACTCGGGACAGGGTTTCAGTGGCTACACCTTC. Translation: CASSYSGQGFSGYTF.

In its sample, this clonotype was seen a few times. This chain links TRBV5-6 with TRBJ1-3; D is ambiguous. V shed 4 bases and J shed 0 bases, with 14 bases lying between them. The CDR3 sequence is 16 residues long. Germline V gives CDR1 SGHDT, CDR2 YYEEEE. The CDR3 protein is CASSPQDGSSGNTIYF. The CDR3, as DNA: TGTGCCAGCAGCCCCCAGGACGGGAGCTCTGGAAACACCATATATTTT.

Many counts were recorded for this clonotype. The chain joins TRBV12-3 or TRBV12-4 to TRBJ1-5, with D perhaps TRBD1 (6 bases). The CDR3 has 15 residues. V was pared by 3 bases and J by 0 bases, with 9 bases between. CDR3 loop: CASSFTGNSNQPQHF. Written as DNA, the CDR3 is TGTGCCAGCAGTTTCACAGGGAATAGCAATCAGCCCCAGCATTTT.

This clonotype was detected many times. The rearrangement joins TRBV12-5 to TRBJ2-2, with a tentative D call TRBD1 (6 bases). Germline V gene lookup returns CDR1 LGHNT and CDR2 FRNRAP. With 6 bases removed from V and 4 bases from J, the gap between germline ends came to 12 bases. The CDR3 totals 14 residues. This CDR3 is CASGPQGTTGELFF. DNA for the CDR3: TGTGCTAGTGGCCCACAGGGTACCACCGGGGAGCTGTTTTTT.

This clonotype turned up a few times. This rearrangement joins TRBV19 to TRBJ2-2; D is undetermined. The V gene's germline CDR1 is LNHDA and CDR2 SQIVND (reference sequence). Deletions cut 3 bases from V and 8 bases from J, with 10 bases between. The CDR3 is 13 amino acids. This chain's CDR3 is CASSIRVRGELFF. The CDR3 nucleotides read TGTGCCAGTAGTATCCGTGTGCGGGGGGAGCTGTTTTTT.

This clonotype was recorded many times. The V and J genes are TRBV18 and TRBJ1-2; 8 bases fit TRBD1. Germline CDR1 reads KGHSH; CDR2 reads LQKENI. The length of the CDR3 is 14 residues. The trim removed 2 bases at V and 6 bases at J, leaving 5 bases unmatched. The CDR3 bases are TGTGCCAGCTCACCAGACAGGGGAAATCATGGCTACACCTTC. This sequence encodes CASSPDRGNHGYTF.

The chain couples TRBV28 to TRBJ2-1, with TRBD1 as a possible D gene (6 bases). V was shortened by 7 bases and J by 0 bases, with 13 bases between the two germline ends. CDR3 length: 15 amino acids. Germline V gene lookup returns CDR1 MDHEN and CDR2 SYDVKM. Here the CDR3 reads CASTSGASSYNEQFF. For the CDR3, the DNA is TGTGCCAGCACCTCAGGGGCTAGCTCCTACAATGAGCAGTTCTTC.

In this sample, this clonotype turned up many times. The chain has TRBV3-1 and TRBJ2-2; D is uncertain. CDR3 length: 14 amino acids. V was cut by 5 bases and J by 5 bases, with 12 bases left in between. The germline CDR1 and CDR2 sequences are LGHDT and YNNKEL (reference sequence). CDR3 amino acids: CASSVRAATGELFF. CDR3 in DNA: TGTGCCAGCAGCGTCCGGGCTGCTACCGGGGAGCTGTTTTTT.

This clonotype was observed at least ten times. The chain is built from TRBV7-6 and TRBJ2-1; weak D call: TRBD2 (6 bases). The CDR3 runs 18 residues. Germline V gene data show CDR1 as SGHVS and CDR2 as FNYEAQ. V shed 4 bases and J shed 0 bases, with 19 bases lying between them. CDR3 sequence: CASSWAGRSPYSYNEQFF. CDR3 coding DNA: TGTGCCAGCAGCTGGGCGGGAAGGTCTCCATACTCCTACAATGAGCAGTTCTTC.

This clonotype came up many times. The chain is built from TRBV10-3 and TRBJ2-3, with 13 positions matching TRBD2. V dropped 10 bases and J dropped 5; count of bases not matched to a gene: 6. The CDR3 is 14 residues long. Germline-derived CDR1 and CDR2 are ENHRY and SYGVKD. Here the CDR3 reads CATGLAGAQDTQYF. The DNA for the CDR3 is TGTGCCACCGGACTAGCGGGAGCACAAGATACGCAGTATTTT.

This clonotype was counted many times. The chain uses TRBV2 and TRBJ1-5; D not resolved. The ends were cut back, 4 bases at V and 3 bases at J, with 10 bases in the middle. The germline V gene has CDR1 SNHLY and CDR2 FYNNEI. This CDR3 has 14 residues. CDR3: CASSARANNQPQHF. DNA for the CDR3: TGTGCCAGCAGTGCGCGGGCCAACAATCAGCCCCAGCATTTT.

Points on this clonotype: This may be a read error, as it is one base from a much larger clone. The chain is built from TRBV7-9 and TRBJ1-2; D uncertain. The CDR3 is 14 residues long. V lost 5 bases to trimming and J lost 1 base, with 11 bases between them. Germline loops: CDR1 SEHNR, CDR2 FQNEAQ (reference sequence). The CDR3 loop is CASSKWTGNYGYTF. The CDR3 DNA follows: TGTGCCAGCAGCAAATGGACGGGTAACTATGGCTACACCTTC.

The rearrangement uses TRBV2 and TRBJ1-2; 10 bases are a match to TRBD1. The CDR3 is 14 amino acids. Germline V gene sequence: CDR1 SNHLY, CDR2 FYNNEI. With 9 bases clipped from V and 5 bases from J, the junction kept 9 bases outside the gene matches. The CDR3 sequence is CASGATGGSYGYTF. The CDR3 DNA follows: TGTGCCAGTGGAGCGACAGGGGGCTCGTATGGCTACACCTTC.

This clonotype was seen a handful of times. A read error is possible here, since a much larger clone lies one base away. The chain couples TRBV7-3 to TRBJ2-2; 9 bases are a match to TRBD2. Germline loops: CDR1 SGHTA, CDR2 FQGTGA. With 5 bases clipped from V and 1 base from J, the junction kept 5 bases outside the gene matches. The CDR3 sequence is 16 residues long. The CDR3 reads CASSHQTSGNTGELFF. In DNA, the CDR3 is TGTGCCAGCAGCCACCAGACTAGCGGGAACACCGGGGAGCTGTTTTTT.